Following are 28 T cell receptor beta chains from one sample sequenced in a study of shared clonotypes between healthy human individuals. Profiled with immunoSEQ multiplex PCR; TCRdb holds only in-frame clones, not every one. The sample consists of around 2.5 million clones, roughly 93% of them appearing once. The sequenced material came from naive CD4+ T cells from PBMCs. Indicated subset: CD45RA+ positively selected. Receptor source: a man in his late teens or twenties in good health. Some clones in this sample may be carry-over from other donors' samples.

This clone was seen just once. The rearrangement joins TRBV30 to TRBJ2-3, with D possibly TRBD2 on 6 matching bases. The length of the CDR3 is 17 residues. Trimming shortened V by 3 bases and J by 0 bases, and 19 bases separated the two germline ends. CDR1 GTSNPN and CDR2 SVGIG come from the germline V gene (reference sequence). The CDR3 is CAWRLSRRRGSTDTQYF. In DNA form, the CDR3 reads TGTGCCTGGAGACTATCGAGGCGCCGGGGGAGCACAGATACGCAGTATTTT.

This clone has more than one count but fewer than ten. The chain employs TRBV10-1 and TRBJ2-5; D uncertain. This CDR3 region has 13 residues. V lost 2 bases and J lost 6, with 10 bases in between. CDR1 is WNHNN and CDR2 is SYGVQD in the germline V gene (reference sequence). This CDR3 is CASSEETVKTQYF. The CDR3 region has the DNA TGCGCCAGCAGTGAGGAGACGGTGAAGACCCAGTACTTC.

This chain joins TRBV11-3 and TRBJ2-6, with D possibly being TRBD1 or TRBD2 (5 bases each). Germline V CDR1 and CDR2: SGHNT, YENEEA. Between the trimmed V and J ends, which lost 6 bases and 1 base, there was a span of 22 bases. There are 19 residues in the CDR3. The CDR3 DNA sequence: TGTGCCAGCAGTTTGGGGTACGGGACGCTTGCATCTGGGGCCAACGTCCTGACTTTC. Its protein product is CASSLGYGTLASGANVLTF.

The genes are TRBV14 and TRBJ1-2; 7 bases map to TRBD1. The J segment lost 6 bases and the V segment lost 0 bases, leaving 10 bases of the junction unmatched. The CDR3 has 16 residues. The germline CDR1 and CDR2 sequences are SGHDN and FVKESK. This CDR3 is CASSQDRAGGKDGYTF. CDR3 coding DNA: TGTGCCAGCAGCCAAGATCGCGCAGGGGGAAAGGATGGCTACACCTTC. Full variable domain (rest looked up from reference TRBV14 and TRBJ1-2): EAGVTQFPSHSVIEKGQTVTLRCDPISGHDNLYWYRRVMGKEIKFLLHFVKESKQDESGMPNNRFLAERTGGTYSTLKVQPAELEDSGVYFCASSQDRAGGKDGYTFGSGTRLTVV.

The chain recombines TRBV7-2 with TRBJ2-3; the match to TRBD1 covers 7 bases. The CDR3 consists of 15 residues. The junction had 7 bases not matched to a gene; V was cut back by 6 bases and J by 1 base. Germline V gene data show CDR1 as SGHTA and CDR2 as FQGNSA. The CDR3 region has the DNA TGTGCCAGCAGTCGGAGACAGGGTCGCACAGATACGCAGTATTTT. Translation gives CASSRRQGRTDTQYF.

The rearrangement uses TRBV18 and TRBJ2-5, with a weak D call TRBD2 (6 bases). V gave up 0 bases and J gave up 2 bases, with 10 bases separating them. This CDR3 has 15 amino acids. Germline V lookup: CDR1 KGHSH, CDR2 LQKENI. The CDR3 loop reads CASSPPWDFQETQYF. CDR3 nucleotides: TGTGCCAGCTCACCACCGTGGGACTTTCAAGAGACCCAGTACTTC.

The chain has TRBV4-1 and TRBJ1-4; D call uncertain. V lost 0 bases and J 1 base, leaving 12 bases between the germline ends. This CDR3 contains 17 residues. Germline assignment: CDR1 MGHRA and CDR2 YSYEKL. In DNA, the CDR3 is TGCGCCAGCAGCCAAGATCGGGGATTAGGAACTAATGAAAAACTGTTTTTT. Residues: CASSQDRGLGTNEKLFF.

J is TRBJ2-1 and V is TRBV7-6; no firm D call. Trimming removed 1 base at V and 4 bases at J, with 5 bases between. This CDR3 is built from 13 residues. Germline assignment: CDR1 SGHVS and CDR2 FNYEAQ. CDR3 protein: CASSLGRYNEQFF. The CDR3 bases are TGTGCCAGCAGCTTAGGCAGATACAATGAGCAGTTCTTC.

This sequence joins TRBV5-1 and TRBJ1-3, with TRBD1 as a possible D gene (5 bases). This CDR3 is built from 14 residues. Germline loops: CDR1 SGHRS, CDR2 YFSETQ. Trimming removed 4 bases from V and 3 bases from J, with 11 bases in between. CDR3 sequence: CASSPGTYGNTIYF. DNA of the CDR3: TGCGCCAGCAGCCCCGGGACTTATGGAAACACCATATATTTT.

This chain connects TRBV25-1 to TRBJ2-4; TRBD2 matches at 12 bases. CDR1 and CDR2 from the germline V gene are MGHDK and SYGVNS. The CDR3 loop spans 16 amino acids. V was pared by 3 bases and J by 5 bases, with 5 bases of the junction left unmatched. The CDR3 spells CASSEPSGRGENIQYF. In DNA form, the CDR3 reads TGTGCCAGCAGTGAGCCTAGCGGGAGGGGAGAAAACATTCAGTACTTC.

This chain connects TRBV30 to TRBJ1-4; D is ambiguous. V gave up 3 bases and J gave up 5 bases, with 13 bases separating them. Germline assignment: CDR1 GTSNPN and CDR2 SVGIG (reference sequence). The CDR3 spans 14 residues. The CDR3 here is CAWRITSLNEKLFF. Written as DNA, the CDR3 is TGTGCCTGGAGGATAACAAGCCTAAATGAAAAACTGTTTTTT.

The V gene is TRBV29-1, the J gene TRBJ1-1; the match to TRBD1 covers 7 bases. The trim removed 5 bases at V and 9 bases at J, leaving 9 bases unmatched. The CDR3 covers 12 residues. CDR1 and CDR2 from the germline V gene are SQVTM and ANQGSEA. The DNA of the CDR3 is TGCAGCGTTCGGCGTCAGGGGGACAAAGCTTTCTTT. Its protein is CSVRRQGDKAFF.

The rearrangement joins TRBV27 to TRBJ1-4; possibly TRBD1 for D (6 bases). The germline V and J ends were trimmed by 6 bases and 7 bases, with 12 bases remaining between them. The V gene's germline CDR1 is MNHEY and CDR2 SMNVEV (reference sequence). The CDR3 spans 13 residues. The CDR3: CASSPSTGEKLFF. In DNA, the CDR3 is TGTGCCAGCAGCCCCTCGACAGGTGAAAAACTGTTTTTT. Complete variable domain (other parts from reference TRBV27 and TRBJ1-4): EAQVTQNPRYLITVTGKKLTVTCSQNMNHEYMSWYRQDPGLGLRQIYYSMNVEVTDKGDVPEGYKVSRKEKRNFPLILESPSPNQTSLYFCASSPSTGEKLFFGSGTQLSVL.

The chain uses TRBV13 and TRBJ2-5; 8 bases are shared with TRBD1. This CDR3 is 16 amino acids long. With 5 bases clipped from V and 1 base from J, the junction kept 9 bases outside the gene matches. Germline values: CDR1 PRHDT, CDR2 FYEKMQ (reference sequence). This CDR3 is CASSQGWGQVQETQYF. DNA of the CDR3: TGTGCCAGCAGCCAGGGGTGGGGACAGGTCCAAGAGACCCAGTACTTC.

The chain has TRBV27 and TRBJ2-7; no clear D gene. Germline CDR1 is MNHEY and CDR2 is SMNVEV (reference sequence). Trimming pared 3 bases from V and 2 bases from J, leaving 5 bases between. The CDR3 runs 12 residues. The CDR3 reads CASSFEPYEQYF. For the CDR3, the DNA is TGTGCCAGCAGTTTCGAACCCTACGAGCAGTACTTC.

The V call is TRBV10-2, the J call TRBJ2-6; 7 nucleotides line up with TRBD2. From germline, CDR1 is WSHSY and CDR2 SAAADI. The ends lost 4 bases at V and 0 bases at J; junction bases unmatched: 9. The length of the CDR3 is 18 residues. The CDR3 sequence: CASSAPPGLYSGANVLTF. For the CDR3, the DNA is TGCGCCAGCAGTGCCCCCCCGGGACTATACTCTGGGGCCAACGTCCTGACTTTC.

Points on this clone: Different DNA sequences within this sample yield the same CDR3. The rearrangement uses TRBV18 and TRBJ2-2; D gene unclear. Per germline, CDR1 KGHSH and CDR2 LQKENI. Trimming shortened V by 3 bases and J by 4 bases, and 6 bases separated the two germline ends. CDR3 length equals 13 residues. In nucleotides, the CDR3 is TGTGCCAGCTCACCCGACCGCACCGGGGAGCTGTTTTTT. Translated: CASSPDRTGELFF.

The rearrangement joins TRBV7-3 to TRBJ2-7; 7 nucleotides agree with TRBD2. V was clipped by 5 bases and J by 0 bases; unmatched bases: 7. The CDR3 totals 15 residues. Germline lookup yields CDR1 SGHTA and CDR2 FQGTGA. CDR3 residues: CASSGWEGRSYEQYF. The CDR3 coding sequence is TGTGCCAGCAGCGGCTGGGAGGGCCGCTCCTACGAGCAGTACTTC.

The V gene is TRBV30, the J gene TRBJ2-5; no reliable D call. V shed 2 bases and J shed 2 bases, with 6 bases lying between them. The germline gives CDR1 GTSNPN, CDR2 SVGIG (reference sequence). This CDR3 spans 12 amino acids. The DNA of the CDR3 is TGTGCCTGGAGTAGGGTGCAAGAGACCCAGTACTTC. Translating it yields CAWSRVQETQYF.

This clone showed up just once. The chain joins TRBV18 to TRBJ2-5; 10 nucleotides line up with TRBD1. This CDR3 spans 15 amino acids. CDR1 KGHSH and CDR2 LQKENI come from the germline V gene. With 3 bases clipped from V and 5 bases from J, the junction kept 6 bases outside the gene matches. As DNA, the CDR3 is TGTGCCAGCTCACCCGGGACAGGGGCGAGGGAGACCCAGTACTTC. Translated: CASSPGTGARETQYF.

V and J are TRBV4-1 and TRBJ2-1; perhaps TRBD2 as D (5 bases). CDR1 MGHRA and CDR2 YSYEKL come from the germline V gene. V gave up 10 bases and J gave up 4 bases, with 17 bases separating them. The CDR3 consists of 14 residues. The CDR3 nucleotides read TGCGCCACGGGAAGAGCTAGGACTTACAATGAGCAGTTCTTC. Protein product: CATGRARTYNEQFF.

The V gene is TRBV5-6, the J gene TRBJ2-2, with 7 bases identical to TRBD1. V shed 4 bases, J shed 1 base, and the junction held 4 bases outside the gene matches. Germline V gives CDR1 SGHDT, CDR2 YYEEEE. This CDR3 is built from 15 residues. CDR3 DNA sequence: TGTGCCAGCAGCCCTTGGACAGGGAACACCGGGGAGCTGTTTTTT. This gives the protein CASSPWTGNTGELFF.

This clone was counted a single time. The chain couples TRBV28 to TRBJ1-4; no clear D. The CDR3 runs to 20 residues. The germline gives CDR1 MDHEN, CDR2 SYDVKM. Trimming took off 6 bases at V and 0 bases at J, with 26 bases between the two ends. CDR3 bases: TGTGCCAGCAGCCGTCGCGCGGCCACAGTAGTAGTTGCAACTAATGAAAAACTGTTTTTT. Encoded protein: CASSRRAATVVVATNEKLFF.

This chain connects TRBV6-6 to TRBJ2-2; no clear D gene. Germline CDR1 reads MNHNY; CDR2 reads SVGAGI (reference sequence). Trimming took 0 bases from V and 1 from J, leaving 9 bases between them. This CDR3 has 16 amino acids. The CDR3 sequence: CASSYSRQRNTGELFF. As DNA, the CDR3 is TGTGCCAGCAGTTACTCGCGGCAGAGGAACACCGGGGAGCTGTTTTTT.

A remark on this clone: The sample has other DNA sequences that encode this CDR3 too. This CDR3 reads CASSLTGTGSYEQYF. DNA of the CDR3: TGTGCCAGCAGTTTAACCGGGACAGGTTCCTACGAGCAGTACTTC. The chain links TRBV28 to TRBJ2-7; 8 bases map to TRBD1. In germline, CDR1 is MDHEN, CDR2 SYDVKM. V was pared by 2 bases and J by 1 base, with 4 bases of the junction left unmatched. The CDR3 loop spans 15 amino acids.

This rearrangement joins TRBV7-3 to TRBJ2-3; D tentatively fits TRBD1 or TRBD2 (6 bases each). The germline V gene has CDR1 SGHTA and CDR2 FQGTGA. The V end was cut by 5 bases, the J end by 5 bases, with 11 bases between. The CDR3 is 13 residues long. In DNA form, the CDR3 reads TGTGCCAGCAGCAGGGGGGTTCTAGATACGCAGTATTTT. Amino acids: CASSRGVLDTQYF.

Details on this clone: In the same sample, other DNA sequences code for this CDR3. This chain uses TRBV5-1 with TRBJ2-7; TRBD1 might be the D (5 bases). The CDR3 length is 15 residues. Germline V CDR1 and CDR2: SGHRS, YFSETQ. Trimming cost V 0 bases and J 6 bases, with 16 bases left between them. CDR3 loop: CASSLAGQGLGEQYF. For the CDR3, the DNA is TGCGCCAGCAGCTTGGCCGGGCAGGGATTGGGCGAGCAGTACTTC.

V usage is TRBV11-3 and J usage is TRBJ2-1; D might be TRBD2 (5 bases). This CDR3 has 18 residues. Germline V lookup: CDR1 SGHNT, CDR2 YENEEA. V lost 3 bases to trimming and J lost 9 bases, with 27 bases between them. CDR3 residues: CASSLNLLGRSFMGEQFF. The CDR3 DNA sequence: TGTGCCAGCAGCTTGAACCTACTAGGACGTTCCTTCATGGGTGAGCAGTTCTTC.